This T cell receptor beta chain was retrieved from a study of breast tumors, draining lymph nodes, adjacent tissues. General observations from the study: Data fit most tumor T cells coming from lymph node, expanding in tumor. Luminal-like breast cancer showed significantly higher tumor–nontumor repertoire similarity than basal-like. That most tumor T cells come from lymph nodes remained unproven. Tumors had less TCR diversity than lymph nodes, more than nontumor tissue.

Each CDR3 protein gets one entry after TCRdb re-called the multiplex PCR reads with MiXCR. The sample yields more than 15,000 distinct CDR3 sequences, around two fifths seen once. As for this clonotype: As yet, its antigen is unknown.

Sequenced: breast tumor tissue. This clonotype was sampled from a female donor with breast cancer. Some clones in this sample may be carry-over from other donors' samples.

For the CDR3, the DNA is TGCGCCAGCAGTGAGTCGAGACAGGGGGCTGGAAACACCATATATTTT. Its protein product is CASSESRQGAGNTIYF. The chain links TRBV10-2 to TRBJ1-3, with TRBD1 identical over 9 bases. The ends lost 0 bases at V and 2 bases at J; junction bases unmatched: 2. The CDR3 is 16 residues long. The V gene's germline CDR1 is WSHSY and CDR2 SAAADI.